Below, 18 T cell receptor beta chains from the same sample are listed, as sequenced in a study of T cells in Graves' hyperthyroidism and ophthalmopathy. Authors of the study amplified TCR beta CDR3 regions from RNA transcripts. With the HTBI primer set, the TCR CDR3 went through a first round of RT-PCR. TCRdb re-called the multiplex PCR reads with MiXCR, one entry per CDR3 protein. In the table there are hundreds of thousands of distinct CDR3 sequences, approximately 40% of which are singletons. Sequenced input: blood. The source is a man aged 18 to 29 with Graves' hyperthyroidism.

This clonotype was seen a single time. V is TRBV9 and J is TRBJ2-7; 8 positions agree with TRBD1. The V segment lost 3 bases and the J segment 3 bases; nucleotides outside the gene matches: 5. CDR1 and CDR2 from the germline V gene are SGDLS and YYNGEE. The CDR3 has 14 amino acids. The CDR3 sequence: CASSAGQGCYEQYF. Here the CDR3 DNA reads TGTGCCAGCAGCGCAGGACAGGGTTGCTACGAGCAGTACTTC.

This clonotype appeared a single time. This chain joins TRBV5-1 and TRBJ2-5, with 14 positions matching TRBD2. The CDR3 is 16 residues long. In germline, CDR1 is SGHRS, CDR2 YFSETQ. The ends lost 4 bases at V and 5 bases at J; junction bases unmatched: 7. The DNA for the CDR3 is TGCGCCAGCAGCCCCGGGACTAGCGGGAGAACGGAGACCCAGTACTTC. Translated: CASSPGTSGRTETQYF. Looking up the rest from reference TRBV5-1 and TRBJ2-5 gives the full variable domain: KAGVTQTPRYLIKTRGQQVTLSCSPISGHRSVSWYQQTPGQGLQFLFEYFSETQRNKGNFPGRFSGRQFSNSRSEMNVSTLELGDSALYLCASSPGTSGRTETQYFGPGTRLLVL.

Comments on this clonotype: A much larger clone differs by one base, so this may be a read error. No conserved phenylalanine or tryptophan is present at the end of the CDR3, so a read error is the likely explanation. This chain's CDR3 is CASIGTEAFL. CDR3 DNA sequence: TGTGCCAGCATTGGGACTGAAGCTTTCCTT. The chain links TRBV2 to TRBJ1-1; no clear D. Germline loops: CDR1 SNHLY, CDR2 FYNNEI. The CDR3 contains 10 residues. V was trimmed by 7 bases and J by 5 bases, leaving 5 bases between them.

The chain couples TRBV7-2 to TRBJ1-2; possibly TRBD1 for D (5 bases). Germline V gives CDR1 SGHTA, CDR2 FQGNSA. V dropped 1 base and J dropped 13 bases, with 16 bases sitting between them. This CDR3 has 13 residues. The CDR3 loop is CASSLDPGVEATF. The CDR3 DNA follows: TGTGCCAGCAGCTTAGACCCGGGGGTAGAAGCCACCTTC.

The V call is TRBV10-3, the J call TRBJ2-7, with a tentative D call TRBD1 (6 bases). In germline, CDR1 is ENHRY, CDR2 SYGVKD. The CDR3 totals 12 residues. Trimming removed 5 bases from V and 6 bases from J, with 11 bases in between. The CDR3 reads CAISLDSSEQYF. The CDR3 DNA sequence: TGTGCCATCAGTCTGGACAGTTCCGAGCAGTACTTC.

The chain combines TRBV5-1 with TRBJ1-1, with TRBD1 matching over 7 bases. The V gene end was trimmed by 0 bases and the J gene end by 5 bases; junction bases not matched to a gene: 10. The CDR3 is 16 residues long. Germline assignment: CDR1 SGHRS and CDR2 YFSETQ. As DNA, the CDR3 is TGCGCCAGCAGCTTGGGACAGGGAATATGGAGAACTGAAGCTTTCTTT. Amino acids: CASSLGQGIWRTEAFF.

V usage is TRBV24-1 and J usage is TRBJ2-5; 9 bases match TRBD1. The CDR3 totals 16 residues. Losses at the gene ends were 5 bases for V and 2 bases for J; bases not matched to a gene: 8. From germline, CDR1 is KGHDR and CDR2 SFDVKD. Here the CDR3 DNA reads TGTGCCACCAGTGCTTATGACAGGGGGTTACAAGAGACCCAGTACTTC. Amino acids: CATSAYDRGLQETQYF.

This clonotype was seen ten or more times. CDR3 sequence: CASSITPGDGQPQHF. The CDR3 coding sequence is TGTGCCAGTAGTATAACCCCAGGGGATGGCCAGCCCCAGCATTTT. This chain uses TRBV19 with TRBJ1-5; D perhaps matches TRBD1 (6 bases). The CDR3 is 15 residues long. Per the germline V gene, CDR1 is LNHDA and CDR2 is SQIVND (reference sequence). Between the trimmed V and J ends, which lost 2 bases and 7 bases, there was a span of 15 bases.

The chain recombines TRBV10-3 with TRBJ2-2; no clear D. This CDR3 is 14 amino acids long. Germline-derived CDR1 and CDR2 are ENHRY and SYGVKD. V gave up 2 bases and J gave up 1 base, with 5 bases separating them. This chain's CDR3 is CAISEPRNTGELFF. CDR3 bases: TGTGCCATCAGTGAGCCCAGGAACACCGGGGAGCTGTTTTTT.

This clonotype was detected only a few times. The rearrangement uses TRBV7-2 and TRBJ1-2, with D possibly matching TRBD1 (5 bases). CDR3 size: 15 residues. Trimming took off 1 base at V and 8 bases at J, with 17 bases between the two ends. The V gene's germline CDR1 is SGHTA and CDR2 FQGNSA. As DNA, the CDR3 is TGTGCCAGCAGCTTAGAACAGGTCGTGGGTGGCGGCTACACCTTC. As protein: CASSLEQVVGGGYTF.

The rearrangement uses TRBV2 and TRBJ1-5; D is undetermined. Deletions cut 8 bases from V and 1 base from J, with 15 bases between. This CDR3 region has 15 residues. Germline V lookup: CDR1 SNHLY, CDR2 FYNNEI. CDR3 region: CASSVGGPSNQPQHF. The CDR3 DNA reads TGTGCCAGCTCTGTGGGAGGACCGAGCAATCAGCCCCAGCATTTT.

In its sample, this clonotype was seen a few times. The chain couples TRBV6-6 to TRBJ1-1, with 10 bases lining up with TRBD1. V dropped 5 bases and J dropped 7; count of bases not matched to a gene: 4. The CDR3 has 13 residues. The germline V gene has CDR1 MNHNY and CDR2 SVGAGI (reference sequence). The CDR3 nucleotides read TGTGCCAGCAGTCCTCGGGACAGGGGTGAAGCTTTCTTT. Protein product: CASSPRDRGEAFF.

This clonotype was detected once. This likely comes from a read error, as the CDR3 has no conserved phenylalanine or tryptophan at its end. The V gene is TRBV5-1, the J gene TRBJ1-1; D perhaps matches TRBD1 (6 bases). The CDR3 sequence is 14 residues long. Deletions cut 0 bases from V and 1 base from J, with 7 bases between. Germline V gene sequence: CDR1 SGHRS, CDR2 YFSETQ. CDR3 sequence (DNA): TGCGCCAGCAGCTTGGCGGGACAGAACACTGAAGCTTTCATT. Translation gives CASSLAGQNTEAFI.

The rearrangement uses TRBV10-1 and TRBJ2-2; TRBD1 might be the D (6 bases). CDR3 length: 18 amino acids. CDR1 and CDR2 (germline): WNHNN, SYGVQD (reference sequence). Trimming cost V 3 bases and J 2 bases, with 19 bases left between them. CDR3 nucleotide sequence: TGCGCCAGCAGTGATCTCTCAACAGGGATAAGAAACACCGGGGAGCTGTTTTTT. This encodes CASSDLSTGIRNTGELFF.

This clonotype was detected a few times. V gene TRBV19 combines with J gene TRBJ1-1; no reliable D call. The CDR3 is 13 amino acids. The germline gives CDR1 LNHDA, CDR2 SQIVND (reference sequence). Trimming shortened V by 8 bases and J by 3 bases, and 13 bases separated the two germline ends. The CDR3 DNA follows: TGTGCCAGTGGGAACGATTGGGACACTGAAGCTTTCTTT. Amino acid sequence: CASGNDWDTEAFF.

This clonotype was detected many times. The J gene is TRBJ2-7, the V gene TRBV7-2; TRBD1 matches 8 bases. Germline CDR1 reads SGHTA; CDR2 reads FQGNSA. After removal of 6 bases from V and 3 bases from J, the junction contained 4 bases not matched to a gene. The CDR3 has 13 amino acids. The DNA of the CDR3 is TGTGCCAGCAGTCCGGACAGGGTCTACGAGCAGTACTTC. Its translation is CASSPDRVYEQYF.

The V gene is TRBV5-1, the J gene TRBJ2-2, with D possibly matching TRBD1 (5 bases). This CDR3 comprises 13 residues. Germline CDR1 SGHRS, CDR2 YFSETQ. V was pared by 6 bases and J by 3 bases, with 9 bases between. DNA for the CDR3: TGCGCCAGCACCCCGACAGACACCGGGGAGCTGTTTTTT. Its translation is CASTPTDTGELFF. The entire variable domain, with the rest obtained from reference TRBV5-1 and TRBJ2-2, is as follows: KAGVTQTPRYLIKTRGQQVTLSCSPISGHRSVSWYQQTPGQGLQFLFEYFSETQRNKGNFPGRFSGRQFSNSRSEMNVSTLELGDSALYLCASTPTDTGELFFGEGSRLTVL.

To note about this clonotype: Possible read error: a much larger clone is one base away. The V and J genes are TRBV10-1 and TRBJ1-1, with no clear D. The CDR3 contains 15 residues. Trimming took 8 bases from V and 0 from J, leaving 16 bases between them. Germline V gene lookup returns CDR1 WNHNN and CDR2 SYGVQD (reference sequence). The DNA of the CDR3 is TGCGCCAGCTCCGCGGCCTTCGGGGTGAACACTGAAGCTTTCTTT. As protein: CASSAAFGVNTEAFF.